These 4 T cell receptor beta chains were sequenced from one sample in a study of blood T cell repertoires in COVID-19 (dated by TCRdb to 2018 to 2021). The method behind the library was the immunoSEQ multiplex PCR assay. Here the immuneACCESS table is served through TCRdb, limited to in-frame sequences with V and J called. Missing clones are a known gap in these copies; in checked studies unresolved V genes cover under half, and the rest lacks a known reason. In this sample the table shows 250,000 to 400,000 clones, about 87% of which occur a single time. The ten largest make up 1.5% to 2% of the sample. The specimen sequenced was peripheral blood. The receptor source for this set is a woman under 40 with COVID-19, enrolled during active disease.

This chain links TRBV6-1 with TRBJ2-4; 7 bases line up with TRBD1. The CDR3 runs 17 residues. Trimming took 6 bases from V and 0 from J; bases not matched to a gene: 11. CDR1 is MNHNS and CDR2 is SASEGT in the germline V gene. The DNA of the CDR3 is TGTGCCAGCAGCGAATGGGGGACAGCACTAGCCAAAAACATTCAGTACTTC. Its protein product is CASSEWGTALAKNIQYF.

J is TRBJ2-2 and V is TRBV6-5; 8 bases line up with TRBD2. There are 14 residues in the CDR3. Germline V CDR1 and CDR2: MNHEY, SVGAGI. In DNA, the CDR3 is TGTGGTGCGGGGGGAAAATGGGACACCGGGGAGCTGTTTTTT. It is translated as CGAGGKWDTGELFF.

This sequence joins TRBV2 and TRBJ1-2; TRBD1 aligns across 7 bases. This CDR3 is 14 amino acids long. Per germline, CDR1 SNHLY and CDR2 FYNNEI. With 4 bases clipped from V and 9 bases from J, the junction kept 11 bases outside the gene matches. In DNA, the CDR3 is TGTGCCAGCAGTGTCTCAGGACAGGTGGTGAGCTACACCTTC. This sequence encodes CASSVSGQVVSYTF.

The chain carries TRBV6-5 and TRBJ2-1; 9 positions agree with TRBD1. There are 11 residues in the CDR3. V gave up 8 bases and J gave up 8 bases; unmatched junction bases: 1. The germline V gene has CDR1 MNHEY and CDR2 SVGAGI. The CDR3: CASRTGDEQFF. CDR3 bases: TGTGCCAGCCGGACAGGGGATGAGCAGTTCTTC.